This T cell receptor (beta chain) is drawn from a study of blood T cells in healthy people across ages (dated by TCRdb to 2015 to 2017). About the investigation overall: In model experiments, roughly one uniquely barcoded TCR beta cDNA molecule per two T cells was captured by template switching. To track age-related changes in TCR beta repertoire diversity, the study relied on deep sequencing normalized with unique cDNA molecular identifiers. The donors were split into four age groups: young (average about 16 years), middle-aged (about 40), aged (over 55) and long-lived (roughly 80). To avoid experimental bias, donors of different ages were randomly spread across the sequencing lanes. Using the same blood draw, the study looked at two additional independent replicas of 1 million unique cDNA reads for two donors, one aged 18 to 30 and the other aged 80 or older.

Library method: 5' RACE. A second about 7 to 12 cycle PCR used a sample-barcoded 5' primer and a J-beta primer mix. A unique molecular identifier was introduced onto each TCR beta cDNA molecule by a template-switch 5' adaptor carrying 12 random nucleotides. Each sample yielded at least 2.5 million CDR3-containing paired-end reads. All of the RNA was converted into first-strand cDNA using the Mint cDNA synthesis kit, with a TRBC-specific oligonucleotide serving as the primer. All cDNA was treated with uracil-DNA glycosylase and then went through a first 18-cycle PCR with the universal primers M1SS and BC2_uni_R. Concerning the study's data processing: Normalization of each sample was performed by random selection of 1 million high-quality reads, each carrying a distinct molecular identifier. Reads with shared molecular identifiers were discarded instead of being binned into consensus sequences. MiTCR, with a Q25 quality threshold and the strictest error-elimination algorithm, was used for CDR3 identification, clonotype clustering and error correction. Lower-bound total TCR beta diversity was estimated with a nonparametric unseen species model using Euler transformation. TCRdb itself trimmed the public reads at Q25 with fastp, ran MiXCR and retained productive beta chains. Entries that share a CDR3 protein sequence are merged under the most common genes and DNA. The V and J calls, along with clone size, are taken from TCRdb and not from the paper's own processing. Present in this sample are around 1,800,000 distinct CDR3 sequences, more than 35% of which were seen just once. The ten most abundant clones make up roughly 23% of the sample.

This clonotype was picked up a small number of times. Its antigen remains unidentified. It has no much larger one-base neighbor in the sample; base qualities were not kept. General findings and caveats noted by the study authors: Because profiling used bulk unsorted PBMCs, naive and antigen-experienced compartments could not be compared conclusively. Estimates of total diversity from one million sequenced T cells were regarded as lower bounds and underestimates. The CMV infection status of donors was not known, potentially confounding age-related changes in expanded clonotypes. Compared with the aged group, more naive CD4+ T cells, fewer expanded clones and increased TCR diversity were shown by the long-lived group, suggesting age selection. As age increased, observed TCR beta diversity per million T cells dropped in a roughly linear way, and a significant reduction was already evident by age about 36. A strong correlation was found between observed TCR beta diversity and the percentage of naive T cells measured by flow cytometry.

Donors were approximately 42 systemically healthy Caucasian individuals from Russia aged roughly 6 to 90 years. Approximately 9 milliliters of peripheral blood were collected from each donor into EDTA-treated Vacutainer tubes. PBMCs were isolated by Ficoll-Paque density-gradient centrifugation, with at least 6.5 million obtained per sample. Trizol reagent was used to extract total RNA from PBMCs, with at least 5.5 micrograms per sample. For every donor, flow cytometry on a PBMC aliquot measured the percentage of naive CD45RAhigh/CD27high T cells. V sheds 1 base and J sheds 5 bases, leaving 14 bases between their ends. According to the germline V gene, CDR1 reads LGHNT and CDR2 reads FRNRAP. Spanning cysteine to phenylalanine, the CDR3 consists of 15 amino acids. The kept DNA is CDR3 alone, 45 bases in frame from the first base.

This TCR was sampled from a human donor in good health. The chain employs TRBV12-5 and TRBJ1-1; a tentative D match to TRBD1 spans 6 bases. Sequencing was performed on blood. CDR3 sequence: CASGLGGAQRTEAFF. DNA sequence: TGTGCTAGTGGTTTGGGGGGGGCGCAACGAACTGAAGCTTTCTTT.